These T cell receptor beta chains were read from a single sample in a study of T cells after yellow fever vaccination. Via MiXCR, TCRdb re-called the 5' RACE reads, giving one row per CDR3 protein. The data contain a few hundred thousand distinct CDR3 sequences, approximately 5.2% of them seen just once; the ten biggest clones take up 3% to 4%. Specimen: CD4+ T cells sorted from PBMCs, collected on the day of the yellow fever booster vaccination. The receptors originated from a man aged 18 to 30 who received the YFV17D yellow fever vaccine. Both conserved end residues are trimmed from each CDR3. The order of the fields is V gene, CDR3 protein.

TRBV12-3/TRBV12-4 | ASSLLVGQGVYNEQF
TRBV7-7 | ASSLLAGTTDTQY
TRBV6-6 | ASSYSLSDRPGYNEQF
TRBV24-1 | ATSDSAGTTEETQY
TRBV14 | ASSPGNLNEQF
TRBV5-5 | ASSAGVAAAYGYT
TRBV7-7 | ASSLGESYEQY
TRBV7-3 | ASSLGTWDTQY
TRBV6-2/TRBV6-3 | ASSYPFAASGTMNTEAF
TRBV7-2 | ASSLGVREGQPQH
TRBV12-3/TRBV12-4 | ASSMDYTDTQY
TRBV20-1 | SARRDRVNEKLF
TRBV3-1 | ASSQDAGVGNQPQH
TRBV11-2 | ASSLVTGQGNEQY
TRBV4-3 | ASSHGGAVETQY
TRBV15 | ATSRASQGTSGANVLT
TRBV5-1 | ASNPISGANVLT
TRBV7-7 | ASSCDQPQH